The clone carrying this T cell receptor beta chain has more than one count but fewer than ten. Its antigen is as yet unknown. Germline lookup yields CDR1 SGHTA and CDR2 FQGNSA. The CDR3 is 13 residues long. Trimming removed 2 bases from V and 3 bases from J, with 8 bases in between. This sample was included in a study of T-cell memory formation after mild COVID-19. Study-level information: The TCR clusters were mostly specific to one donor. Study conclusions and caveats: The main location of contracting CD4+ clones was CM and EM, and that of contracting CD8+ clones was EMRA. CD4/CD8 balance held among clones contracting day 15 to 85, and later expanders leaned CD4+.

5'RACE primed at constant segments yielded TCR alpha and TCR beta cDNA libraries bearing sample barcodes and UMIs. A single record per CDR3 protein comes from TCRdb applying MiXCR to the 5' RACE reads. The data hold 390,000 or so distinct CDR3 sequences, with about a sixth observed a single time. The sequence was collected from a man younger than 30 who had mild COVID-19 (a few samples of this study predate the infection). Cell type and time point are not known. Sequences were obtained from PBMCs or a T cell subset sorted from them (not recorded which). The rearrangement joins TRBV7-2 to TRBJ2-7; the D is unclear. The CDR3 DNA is TGTGCCAGCAGCTTAATGGCTAGCTACGAGCAGTACGTC. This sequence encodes CASSLMASYEQYV.